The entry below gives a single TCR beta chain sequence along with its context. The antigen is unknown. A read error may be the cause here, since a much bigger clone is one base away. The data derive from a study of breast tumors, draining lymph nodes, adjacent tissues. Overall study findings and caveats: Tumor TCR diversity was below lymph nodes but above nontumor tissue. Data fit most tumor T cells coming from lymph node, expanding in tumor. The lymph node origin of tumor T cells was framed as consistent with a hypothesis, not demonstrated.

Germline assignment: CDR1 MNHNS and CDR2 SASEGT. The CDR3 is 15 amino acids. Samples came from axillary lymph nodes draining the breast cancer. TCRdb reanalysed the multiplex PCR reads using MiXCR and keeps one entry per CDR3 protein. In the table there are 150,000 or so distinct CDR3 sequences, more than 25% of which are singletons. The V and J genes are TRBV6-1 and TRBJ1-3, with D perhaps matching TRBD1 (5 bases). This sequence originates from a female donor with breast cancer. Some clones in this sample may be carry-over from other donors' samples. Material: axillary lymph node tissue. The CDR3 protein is CVSSDQGVSGNTIYF. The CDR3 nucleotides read TGTGTCAGCAGTGACCAGGGAGTATCTGGAAACACCATATATTTT.